This TCR beta chain comes out of a study of blood T cell repertoires in COVID-19. Whole-study context: COVID-19 samples from acute and convalescent phases originated in the United States, Italy and Spain. T cells, B-cell-depleted T cells, or PBMCs supplied cDNA or gDNA.

Original processing methods: Amplification of reference gene primers provided the estimated nucleated cell counts. TCRdb's table, derived via immunoSEQ multiplex PCR, lists solely in-frame clones and lacks some. D and trimming were read from the DNA, whereas the V and J calls and clone size are those reported in that table. The sample lists some 110,000 clones; about 85% were seen once. The CDR3 sequence is 16 residues long. Germline values: CDR1 LNHDA, CDR2 SQIVND (reference sequence). Trimming stripped 5 bases from V and 0 bases from J, with 11 bases between. Material: peripheral blood. The clonotype was recovered from a human donor in a cohort sampled during active COVID-19. The chain has TRBV19 and TRBJ2-6, with D unclear. The CDR3 sequence is CASSPQQSSGANVLTF. The DNA of the CDR3 is TGTGCCAGTAGTCCCCAACAGAGCTCTGGGGCCAACGTCCTGACTTTC.